The rows below give T cell receptor beta chains drawn from one sample of a study of T cell changes during pregnancy in multiple sclerosis. The protocol was immunoSEQ multiplex PCR, while the TCRdb copy is restricted to in-frame clones and leaves out a portion. The sample holds over 60,000 clones, 91% seen once. The source material was CD4+ T cells from peripheral blood mononuclear cells, sampled in the third trimester of pregnancy. The receptor set was obtained from a female donor in good health, enrolled as a control in a pregnancy study. Both conserved end residues are part of each CDR3. The D gene is left open where the match is weak. Rows give clone size only sometimes, using once, few, many, or a class for an expanded clone.

CDR3 protein,CDR3 DNA,V gene,J gene,D gene,CDR3 length,clone size
CASSAGDRRNSPLHF,TGTGCCAGCAGCGCAGGAGACAGGAGAAATTCACCCCTCCACTTT,TRBV9,TRBJ1-6,NA,15,NA
CARSRGQMISPLHF,TGTGCCAGGAGCAGGGGGCAGATGATTTCACCCCTCCACTTT,TRBV2,TRBJ1-6,TRBD1,14,once
CASSQQGAGGTEAFF,TGCGCCAGCAGCCAACAGGGGGCAGGGGGCACTGAAGCTTTCTTT,TRBV5-1,TRBJ1-1,TRBD1,15,NA
CASSLEQGAHYGYTF,TGCGCCAGCAGCTTGGAGCAGGGGGCCCACTATGGCTACACCTTC,TRBV5-1,TRBJ1-2,TRBD1,15,NA
CASSLDLRRGPSYNEQFF,TGTGCCAGCAGCTTAGATTTGCGGCGGGGTCCCTCCTACAATGAGCAGTTCTTC,TRBV11-2,TRBJ2-1,NA,18,NA
CASSEGLAGGTDTQYF,TGCGCCAGCAGCGAGGGACTAGCGGGGGGCACAGATACGCAGTATTTT,TRBV5-1,TRBJ2-3,TRBD2,16,NA
CASGRTGTVAREQFF,TGTGCCAGCGGAAGAACCGGGACAGTGGCGCGTGAGCAGTTCTTC,TRBV2,TRBJ2-1,TRBD1,15,NA
CASSVGTLGNTIYF,TGTGCCAGCAGCGTCGGGACTCTTGGAAACACCATATATTTT,TRBV6-6,TRBJ1-3,NA,14,NA
CASSYSSGNGEQYF,TGTGCCAGCAGTTACTCGAGCGGGAATGGCGAGCAGTACTTC,TRBV6-6,TRBJ2-7,TRBD2,14,few
CASSNGLAGETQYF,TGTGCCAGCAGCAATGGACTAGCGGGGGAGACCCAGTACTTC,TRBV7-2,TRBJ2-5,TRBD2,14,NA
CASSLGQGAEQPQHF,TGCGCCAGCAGCTTGGGACAGGGGGCCGAGCAGCCCCAGCATTTT,TRBV5-1,TRBJ1-5,TRBD1,15,few
CASSDNVAGDEQFF,TGTGCCAGCAGTGACAACGTTGCGGGGGATGAGCAGTTCTTC,TRBV2,TRBJ2-1,TRBD2,14,NA
CASSLRREPYEQYF,TGTGCCAGCAGCTTACGCCGGGAACCCTACGAGCAGTACTTC,TRBV7-2,TRBJ2-7,NA,14,NA
CASTVEQGGTGELFF,TGCGCCAGCACGGTCGAACAGGGCGGCACCGGGGAGCTGTTTTTT,TRBV5-1,TRBJ2-2,NA,15,NA
CASSETRTGSYEQYF,TGTGCCAGCAGTGAAACGCGGACAGGGAGCTACGAGCAGTACTTC,TRBV25-1,TRBJ2-7,TRBD1,15,NA
CASSLNRMETQYF,TGTGCCAGCAGCTTAAACAGGATGGAGACCCAGTACTTC,TRBV7-3,TRBJ2-5,NA,13,NA
CATGHTLLAGELFF,TGTGCCACAGGACATACCCTTTTAGCCGGGGAGCTGTTTTTT,TRBV2,TRBJ2-2,NA,14,NA
CASSGIAQETQYF,TGTGCCAGCAGTGGGATAGCCCAAGAGACCCAGTACTTC,TRBV2,TRBJ2-5,NA,13,NA
CASSPRTGSNTEAFF,TGTGCCAGCAGCCCAAGGACAGGATCGAACACTGAAGCTTTCTTT,TRBV4-2,TRBJ1-1,TRBD1,15,NA
CASSVNRGSTGELFF,TGTGCCAGCAGTGTGAACAGGGGCTCGACCGGGGAGCTGTTTTTT,TRBV6-4,TRBJ2-2,TRBD1,15,few
CAWVGLAGGELFF,TGTGCCTGGGTGGGACTAGCGGGCGGGGAGCTGTTTTTT,TRBV30,TRBJ2-2,TRBD2,13,NA
CAWNIGRNTEAFF,TGTGCCTGGAACATTGGGCGGAACACTGAAGCTTTCTTT,TRBV30,TRBJ1-1,NA,13,NA
CASSLVGQGARSPLHF,TGTGCCAGCAGCTTAGTTGGTCAGGGGGCGAGGTCACCCCTCCACTTT,TRBV7-2,TRBJ1-6,TRBD1,16,NA
CASTEWGRGYNEQFF,TGTGCCAGCACGGAATGGGGGCGCGGCTACAATGAGCAGTTCTTC,TRBV27,TRBJ2-1,NA,15,NA
CASRLSGQRGGEQFF,TGTGCCAGCAGGCTATCTGGCCAGCGGGGGGGAGAGCAGTTCTTC,TRBV2,TRBJ2-1,TRBD2,15,NA
CASNEGVTYNSPLHF,TGTGCCAGCAACGAGGGAGTCACCTATAATTCACCCCTCCACTTT,TRBV2,TRBJ1-6,NA,15,NA
CASSLFRGDLPLHF,TGTGCCAGCAGCTTATTCCGGGGGGACTTGCCCCTCCACTTT,TRBV7-2,TRBJ1-6,NA,14,few
CASTTGTSRETQYF,TGTGCCAGCACCACCGGGACTTCAAGAGAGACCCAGTACTTC,TRBV5-4,TRBJ2-5,NA,14,once
CASSLLAGYEQYF,TGTGCCAGCAGCTTACTAGCGGGGTACGAGCAGTACTTC,TRBV11-2,TRBJ2-7,TRBD2,13,few
CASSIRGGNSPLHF,TGTGCCAGTAGTATAAGAGGTGGGAATTCACCCCTCCACTTT,TRBV19,TRBJ1-6,NA,14,NA
CASSLGQGYEQYF,TGTGCCAGCTCACTAGGACAGGGCTACGAGCAGTACTTC,TRBV18,TRBJ2-7,TRBD1,13,NA
CASSLAGTGYYEQYF,TGTGCCAGCAGCCTCGCCGGGACAGGTTACTACGAGCAGTACTTC,TRBV7-2,TRBJ2-7,TRBD1,15,NA
CASSARQSSGNTIYF,TGTGCCAGCAGCGCTCGACAGAGCTCTGGAAACACCATATATTTT,TRBV11-3,TRBJ1-3,NA,15,NA
CASSLSQANTEAFF,TGTGCCAGCAGTTTGAGTCAAGCAAACACTGAAGCTTTCTTT,TRBV27,TRBJ1-1,NA,14,NA
CAWRSGTDTQYF,TGTGCCTGGAGAAGCGGCACAGATACGCAGTATTTT,TRBV30,TRBJ2-3,NA,12,NA
CASSSGPTRYEQYF,TGTGCCAGCAGCTCAGGCCCGACCCGCTACGAGCAGTACTTC,TRBV5-6,TRBJ2-7,NA,14,once
CSVRDRGLNSPLHF,TGCAGCGTACGCGACAGGGGACTTAATTCACCCCTCCACTTT,TRBV29-1,TRBJ1-6,TRBD1,14,few
CSETTGGVEQFF,TGCAGCGAGACCACAGGGGGAGTTGAGCAGTTCTTC,TRBV29-1,TRBJ2-1,TRBD1,12,NA
CAISESKGPGQPQHF,TGTGCCATCAGTGAGTCGAAAGGGCCGGGACAGCCCCAGCATTTT,TRBV10-3,TRBJ1-5,NA,15,NA
CASSPTSGGLAGANVLTF,TGTGCCAGCTCACCGACTAGCGGGGGCCTGGCTGGGGCCAACGTCCTGACTTTC,TRBV18,TRBJ2-6,TRBD2,18,NA
CASSSGTSMDTQYF,TGTGCCAGCAGCTCCGGGACTAGCATGGATACGCAGTATTTT,TRBV9,TRBJ2-3,TRBD2,14,NA
CASSLFTEHYGYTF,TGCGCCAGCAGCTTGTTTACAGAACACTATGGCTACACCTTC,TRBV5-1,TRBJ1-2,NA,14,NA
CAIKVAADGISPLHF,TGTGCCATCAAGGTGGCGGCGGACGGGATTTCACCCCTCCACTTT,TRBV10-3,TRBJ1-6,NA,15,NA
CASRGLREAFF,TGTGCCAGCAGGGGGCTTAGGGAAGCTTTCTTT,TRBV4-2,TRBJ1-1,NA,11,NA
CSVNTGQGNTGELFF,TGCAGCGTCAATACGGGACAGGGGAACACCGGGGAGCTGTTTTTT,TRBV29-1,TRBJ2-2,TRBD1,15,NA
CASSQTFGTGSEQYF,TGCGCCAGCAGCCAAACCTTCGGGACAGGGAGCGAGCAGTACTTC,TRBV4-3,TRBJ2-7,TRBD1,15,NA
CASSVGRVSGYTF,TGTGCCAGCAGCGTAGGCAGGGTCAGTGGCTACACCTTC,TRBV9,TRBJ1-2,NA,13,NA
CASSLADSNSYEQYF,TGCGCCAGCAGCTTGGCGGACAGTAATTCCTACGAGCAGTACTTC,TRBV5-1,TRBJ2-7,NA,15,NA
CASSWGGTANTEAFF,TGTGCCAGCAGCTGGGGGGGGACCGCGAACACTGAAGCTTTCTTT,TRBV5-5,TRBJ1-1,NA,15,NA
CASREGSYNSPLHF,TGTGCCAGCAGGGAGGGCTCCTATAATTCACCCCTCCACTTT,TRBV2,TRBJ1-6,NA,14,NA